The entry below gives a single T cell receptor beta chain sequence along with its context. The antigen remains unidentified. This record belongs to a study of cytomegalovirus exposure and HLA in healthy donors. Study outcomes and limitations: The study listed about 150 cytomegalovirus-associated TCR beta chains. The CMV antigen specificity of a few CMV-associated chains was confirmed through in vitro analysis. Rarity characterized most TCR sequences, yet some public TCRs appeared in many donors.

Measured with immunoSEQ multiplex PCR; TCRdb has only the in-frame clones, and not every one. The sample shows some 140,000 clones, about 83% of them seen only once. Sequenced: PBMCs. This sequence originates from a woman in her twenties or thirties in good health and CMV-seronegative.

The CDR3 sequence: CASSLDRVIGYTF. CDR3 nucleotide sequence: TGTGCCAGCAGCCTGGACAGGGTGATTGGCTACACCTTC. The V and J genes are TRBV5-4 and TRBJ1-2; 8 nucleotides agree with TRBD1. Germline V gene sequence: CDR1 SGHNT, CDR2 YYREEE (reference sequence). The CDR3 is 13 amino acids. Trimming took 4 bases from V and 7 from J; bases not matched to a gene: 6.